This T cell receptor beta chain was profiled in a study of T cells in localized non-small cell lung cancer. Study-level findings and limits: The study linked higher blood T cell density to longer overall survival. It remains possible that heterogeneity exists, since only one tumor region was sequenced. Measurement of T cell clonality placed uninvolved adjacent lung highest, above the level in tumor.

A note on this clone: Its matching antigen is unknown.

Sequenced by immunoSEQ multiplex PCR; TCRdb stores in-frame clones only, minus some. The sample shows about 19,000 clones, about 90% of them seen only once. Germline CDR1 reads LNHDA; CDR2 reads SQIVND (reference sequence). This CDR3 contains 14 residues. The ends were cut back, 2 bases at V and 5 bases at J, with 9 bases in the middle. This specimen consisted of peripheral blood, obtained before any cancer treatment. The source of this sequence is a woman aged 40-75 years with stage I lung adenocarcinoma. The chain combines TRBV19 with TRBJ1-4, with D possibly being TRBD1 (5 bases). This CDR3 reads CASSIRQGNEKLFF. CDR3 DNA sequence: TGTGCCAGTAGTATAAGGCAGGGAAATGAAAAACTGTTTTTT. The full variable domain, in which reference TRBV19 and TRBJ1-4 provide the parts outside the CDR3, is DGGITQSPKYLFRKEGQNVTLSCEQNLNHDAMYWYRQDPGQGLRLIYYSQIVNDFQKGDIAEGYSVSREKKESFPLTVTSAQKNPTAFYLCASSIRQGNEKLFFGSGTQLSVL.